Listed here are 21 T cell receptor beta chains from one sample, sequenced in a study of blood T cell repertoires in COVID-19. Assay used: immunoSEQ multiplex PCR; TCRdb lists only in-frame clones, some missing. The sample lists about 20,000 clones; approximately 89% were seen once. Material for sequencing was PBMCs or T cells enriched from blood (not recorded which). The receptors derive from a woman in her twenties or thirties who had recovered from COVID-19.

This chain joins TRBV9 and TRBJ2-2; 11 nucleotides line up with TRBD2. The CDR3 loop spans 17 amino acids. CDR1 is SGDLS, CDR2 YYNGEE, per germline. V shed 2 bases, J shed 5 bases, and the junction held 8 bases outside the gene matches. The CDR3 region has the DNA TGTGCCAGCAGCGTTTCTTTTAGCGGGGGGGCGACCGGGGAGCTGTTTTTT. Residues: CASSVSFSGGATGELFF.

The chain links TRBV11-1 to TRBJ2-5; D may be TRBD1 (5 bases). The CDR3 is 16 residues long. From germline, CDR1 is SGHAT and CDR2 FQDESV (reference sequence). The V end was cut by 4 bases, the J end by 5 bases, with 20 bases between. The DNA for the CDR3 is TGTGCCAGCAGCTGGCAGGGTGGGGCCAAGGGGGAGACCCAGTACTTC. Its translation: CASSWQGGAKGETQYF.

This chain links TRBV28 with TRBJ1-2; TRBD1 is a possible D gene (6 bases). This CDR3 has 13 residues. The V end lost 6 bases, the J end lost 2 bases, and 10 bases lay between the germline ends. CDR1 is MDHEN and CDR2 is SYDVKM in the germline V gene. The CDR3 loop is CASRQTGNYGYTF. The CDR3 DNA reads TGTGCCAGCAGACAAACAGGGAACTATGGCTACACCTTC.

CDR3 protein: CASSASLAGRAAETQYF. CDR3 bases: TGTGCCAGCAGTGCTTCACTAGCGGGACGGGCTGCGGAGACCCAGTACTTC. The chain recombines TRBV28 with TRBJ2-5; TRBD2 agrees at 10 bases. Germline loops: CDR1 MDHEN, CDR2 SYDVKM. The CDR3 extends over 17 amino acids. Unmatched junction bases numbered 14, after V lost 5 bases and J lost 5 bases.

V and J are TRBV24-1 and TRBJ2-1; 8 nucleotides line up with TRBD2. The germline V gene encodes CDR1 KGHDR and CDR2 SFDVKD. This CDR3 is built from 19 residues. After removal of 0 bases from V and 5 bases from J, the junction contained 14 bases not matched to a gene. For the CDR3, the DNA is TGTGCCACCAGTGATTTGCCGCCCGCGGGGGGCCTGAAAGACAATGAGCAGTTCTTC. Its protein product is CATSDLPPAGGLKDNEQFF.

This clone came up a few times. CDR3 sequence: CASSYSGEGSYEQYF. CDR3 DNA: TGTGCCAGCAGTTACTCAGGGGAGGGCTCCTACGAGCAGTACTTC. V gene TRBV6-2 or TRBV6-3 combines with J gene TRBJ2-7, with TRBD2 matching over 7 bases. This CDR3 region has 15 residues. CDR1 and CDR2 from the germline V gene are MNHEY and SVGEGT. V dropped 0 bases and J dropped 0; count of bases not matched to a gene: 2.

V gene TRBV10-2 combines with J gene TRBJ2-3; 7 positions match TRBD2. Unmatched junction bases numbered 1, after V lost 10 bases and J lost 3 bases. CDR1 is WSHSY, CDR2 SAAADI, per germline. The CDR3 is 11 amino acids. CDR3 sequence: CATGGTDTQYF. Here the CDR3 DNA reads TGCGCCACCGGGGGGACAGATACGCAGTATTTT.

This clone was seen once. V gene TRBV19 combines with J gene TRBJ1-1; D gene ambiguous. The germline V gene has CDR1 LNHDA and CDR2 SQIVND (reference sequence). Trimming stripped 5 bases from V and 0 bases from J, with 7 bases between. The CDR3 loop spans 13 amino acids. Here the CDR3 DNA reads TGTGCCAGTAGTTTAGCTATGAACACTGAAGCTTTCTTT. Translated, it gives CASSLAMNTEAFF.

This chain joins TRBV9 and TRBJ2-7, with D possibly TRBD1 on 5 matching bases. There are 14 residues in the CDR3. Trimming cost V 7 bases and J 5 bases, with 19 bases left between them. Germline V CDR1 and CDR2: SGDLS, YYNGEE. The CDR3 DNA follows: TGTGCCAGCGGTCCCGCAGGGAACTGGAACGAGCAGTACTTC. This translates into CASGPAGNWNEQYF.

The V gene is TRBV7-9, the J gene TRBJ1-1, with D perhaps TRBD1 (6 bases). Looked up from germline, CDR1 is SEHNR and CDR2 is FQNEAQ (reference sequence). V lost 5 bases and J 1 base, leaving 14 bases between the germline ends. The CDR3 length is 15 residues. The CDR3 spells CASSQGIRQNTEAFF. The CDR3 nucleotides read TGTGCCAGCAGCCAGGGGATCCGACAGAACACTGAAGCTTTCTTT. Filled out from reference TRBV7-9 and TRBJ1-1, the complete variable domain reads DTGVSQNPRHKITKRGQNVTFRCDPISEHNRLYWYRQTLGQGPEFLTYFQNEAQLEKSRLLSDRFSAERPKGSFSTLEIQRTEQGDSAMYLCASSQGIRQNTEAFFGQGTRLTVV.

The chain has TRBV3-1 (or the pseudogene TRBV3-2) and TRBJ1-2; no firm D call. Germline CDR1 reads LGHDT; CDR2 reads YNNKEL (reference sequence). Between the trimmed V and J ends, which lost 2 bases and 6 bases, there was a span of 10 bases. CDR3 length: 13 residues. The DNA of the CDR3 is TGTGCCAGCAGCCAAATTCCTAGCGATGGCTACACCTTC. Its protein is CASSQIPSDGYTF.

The V and J genes are TRBV5-6 and TRBJ2-1; a possible D gene is TRBD1 (6 bases). This CDR3 is built from 14 residues. Per the germline V gene, CDR1 is SGHDT and CDR2 is YYEEEE. Trimming took 2 bases from V and 7 from J, leaving 13 bases between them. The CDR3 DNA follows: TGTGCCAGCAGCTTACAGGGTCCCCTTAATGAGCAGTTCTTC. Residues: CASSLQGPLNEQFF.

The V and J genes are TRBV21-1 and TRBJ2-7; the D segment call TRBD1 is taken from the table without a DNA check. TRBV21-1 is a documented pseudogene. This CDR3 spans 15 amino acids. In DNA, the CDR3 is TGTGCCAGCAGCAGACAGCGCCAAACCCCCTACGAGCAGTACTTC. Translation gives CASSRQRQTPYEQYF.

The chain carries TRBV9 and TRBJ2-6, with 8 bases matching TRBD1. There are 16 residues in the CDR3. CDR1 is SGDLS and CDR2 is YYNGEE in the germline V gene. V trimming: 4 bases; J trimming: 4 bases; junction bases outside the gene matches: 7. CDR3 bases: TGTGCCAGCAGCTCGCGGACAGGGTTCGGGGCCAACGTCCTGACTTTC. It codes for CASSSRTGFGANVLTF.

The table lists this clone with a count of one. The rearrangement joins TRBV5-4 to TRBJ2-7, with 8 bases matching TRBD1. The germline CDR1 and CDR2 sequences are SGHNT and YYREEE (reference sequence). The CDR3 has 14 residues. V lost 2 bases and J lost 6; bases outside the gene matches: 7. Here the CDR3 DNA reads TGTGCCAGCAGCTTAATCCAGGGGGCGTCCGAGCAGTACTTC. Encoded protein: CASSLIQGASEQYF.

The chain combines TRBV3-1 (or the pseudogene TRBV3-2) with TRBJ1-2; no clear D gene. Looked up from germline, CDR1 is LGHDT and CDR2 is YNNKEL (reference sequence). V lost 1 base, J lost 4 bases, and 7 bases lay in between. The CDR3 totals 13 residues. The CDR3 bases are TGTGCCAGCAGCCAAGGCGGGCCCTATGGCTACACCTTC. This gives the protein CASSQGGPYGYTF.

The chain employs TRBV11-2 and TRBJ1-4; 8 bases agree with TRBD1. The germline V gene encodes CDR1 SGHAT and CDR2 FQNNGV. The CDR3 sequence is 15 residues long. The V segment lost 1 base and the J segment 8 bases; nucleotides outside the gene matches: 6. CDR3 in DNA: TGTGCCAGCAGCTTAGGGACAGGGAGAGGAGAAAAACTGTTTTTT. Protein sequence: CASSLGTGRGEKLFF.

This rearrangement joins TRBV6-2 or TRBV6-3 to TRBJ1-4; D gene ambiguous. The V end lost 5 bases, the J end lost 4 bases, and 14 bases lay between the germline ends. Germline V gene lookup returns CDR1 MNHEY and CDR2 SVGEGT. The CDR3 runs to 15 residues. CDR3 loop: CASSAYEGGNEKLFF. DNA for the CDR3: TGTGCCAGCAGTGCCTATGAGGGCGGTAATGAAAAACTGTTTTTT.

The table lists this clone with a count of one. The J gene is TRBJ2-5, the V gene TRBV5-1; 12 nucleotides line up with TRBD2. The CDR3 contains 15 residues. V was pared by 4 bases and J by 5 bases, with 6 bases of the junction left unmatched. CDR1 is SGHRS and CDR2 is YFSETQ in the germline V gene. The CDR3 DNA is TGCGCCAGCAGCCCTAGCGGGGGGGCCGGGGAGACCCAGTACTTC. It specifies CASSPSGGAGETQYF.

CDR3 in amino acids: CSVEGQGMRDTQYF. DNA for the CDR3: TGCAGCGTTGAAGGACAGGGGATGAGAGATACGCAGTATTTT. The chain links TRBV29-1 to TRBJ2-3, with TRBD1 matching 8 bases. CDR1 is SQVTM, CDR2 ANQGSEA, per germline. This CDR3 spans 14 amino acids. The J segment lost 5 bases and the V segment lost 1 base, leaving 5 bases of the junction unmatched.

The V call is TRBV7-2, the J call TRBJ2-7; 9 positions match TRBD1. The CDR3 sequence is 15 residues long. Germline-derived CDR1 and CDR2 are SGHTA and FQGNSA. V was pared by 4 bases and J by 5 bases, with 9 bases of the junction left unmatched. The CDR3 DNA reads as TGTGCCAGCAGCTGGGGACAGGGAACCCTCAACGAGCAGTACTTC. Its protein is CASSWGQGTLNEQYF.